The 14 T cell receptor beta chains below all came from one sample that was sequenced in a study of T cell responses to AZD1222 COVID-19 vaccine. TCRdb's table, derived via immunoSEQ multiplex PCR, lists solely in-frame clones and lacks some. The sample has about 91,000 clones; roughly 84% are singletons. The sequences come from peripheral blood, collected on day 0 of AZD1222 vaccination. These receptors came from an adult in good health.

The chain is built from TRBV21-1 and TRBJ2-3. TRBV21-1 is classified as a pseudogene. There are 19 residues in the CDR3. The CDR3 loop reads CASSKFSRSSPGPRGTQYF. The CDR3 bases are TGTGCCAGCAGCAAATTCTCTCGATCGAGTCCGGGACCGAGGGGTACGCAGTATTTT.

The J gene is TRBJ1-2, the V gene TRBV3-1 (or the pseudogene TRBV3-2); the D is unclear. The ends were cut back, 0 bases at V and 4 bases at J, with 6 bases in the middle. CDR1 and CDR2 (germline): LGHDT, YNNKEL (reference sequence). The CDR3 runs to 13 residues. Here the CDR3 DNA reads TGTGCCAGCAGCCAAGACGGACCCTATGGCTACACCTTC. This translates into CASSQDGPYGYTF.

The gene calls are TRBV24-1 and TRBJ2-3, with unresolved D. The CDR3 sequence is 13 residues long. V gave up 3 bases and J gave up 5 bases, with 8 bases separating them. Germline CDR1 and CDR2: KGHDR and SFDVKD. The CDR3 spells CATSDMAGDTQYF. CDR3 DNA: TGTGCCACCAGTGATATGGCCGGAGATACGCAGTATTTT.

The chain has TRBV4-2 and TRBJ1-2, with TRBD1 identical over 8 bases. With V trimmed by 1 base and J by 4 bases, 5 bases remained unmatched. Germline lookup yields CDR1 LGHNA and CDR2 YNFKEQ. The CDR3 sequence is 15 residues long. CDR3 protein: CASSQVTGGPYGYTF. The CDR3 DNA reads TGTGCCAGCAGCCAAGTTACAGGGGGACCCTATGGCTACACCTTC.

The gene calls are TRBV19 and TRBJ2-7; 10 bases are shared with TRBD2. CDR1 and CDR2 from the germline V gene are LNHDA and SQIVND (reference sequence). The CDR3 sequence is 15 residues long. Trimming removed 5 bases from V and 3 bases from J; junction bases left unmatched: 7. CDR3 DNA sequence: TGTGCCAGTAGTCTCCGGAGCGGGAGGGTCTACGAGCAGTACTTC. It codes for CASSLRSGRVYEQYF.

V and J are TRBV14 and TRBJ1-4; D uncertain. Germline V gives CDR1 SGHDN, CDR2 FVKESK. The CDR3 runs 15 residues. With 2 bases removed from V and 1 base from J, the gap between germline ends came to 8 bases. CDR3 DNA: TGTGCCAGCAGCCAACGCGCGGGAACTAATGAAAAACTGTTTTTT. This sequence encodes CASSQRAGTNEKLFF.

V is TRBV12-3 or TRBV12-4 and J is TRBJ1-5; D call uncertain. The CDR3 extends over 13 amino acids. V shed 0 bases and J shed 6 bases, with 6 bases lying between them. In DNA, the CDR3 is TGTGCCAGCAGTTTAGCGGAGGGTCAGCCCCAGCATTTT. Amino acids: CASSLAEGQPQHF.

The chain is built from TRBV6-4 and TRBJ1-3, with D possibly TRBD1 on 6 matching bases. V was trimmed by 6 bases and J by 0 bases, leaving 18 bases between them. CDR1 and CDR2 (germline): MRHNA, SNTAGT. This CDR3 has 17 residues. The CDR3 nucleotides are TGTGCCAGCAGGGGTTGGGGCAGGGGTGCCTCTGGAAACACCATATATTTT. This sequence encodes CASRGWGRGASGNTIYF.

The chain uses TRBV4-1 and TRBJ1-5; 9 nucleotides line up with TRBD1. CDR3 length equals 16 residues. Germline assignment: CDR1 MGHRA and CDR2 YSYEKL. The V gene end was trimmed by 0 bases and the J gene end by 6 bases; junction bases not matched to a gene: 6. CDR3 DNA: TGCGCCAGCAGCCAAGATGGGGGACAGGGTTTTCAGCCCCAGCATTTT. Translation gives CASSQDGGQGFQPQHF.

This clone was recorded once. The chain recombines TRBV5-1 with TRBJ1-1, with D possibly TRBD1 on 6 matching bases. This CDR3 is built from 14 residues. The V and J ends lost 4 bases and 6 bases respectively, with 16 bases between them. CDR1 is SGHRS and CDR2 is YFSETQ in the germline V gene. The CDR3 nucleotides read TGCGCCAGCAGCCCGGGGGGGGCAGTACCTGAAGCTTTCTTT. Translating it yields CASSPGGAVPEAFF.

The chain links TRBV27 to TRBJ2-5; 9 nucleotides match TRBD1. J was trimmed by 6 bases and V by 5 bases; bases with no gene match: 10. Germline CDR1 and CDR2: MNHEY and SMNVEV (reference sequence). CDR3 length: 15 amino acids. CDR3 nucleotide sequence: TGTGCCAGCAGTACCATGGGACAGGGTAAAAAGACCCAGTACTTC. This encodes CASSTMGQGKKTQYF.

The V and J genes are TRBV24-1 and TRBJ2-5, with D unclear. The V and J ends lost 2 bases and 4 bases respectively, with 7 bases between them. The CDR3 has 13 amino acids. Germline CDR1 is KGHDR and CDR2 is SFDVKD. CDR3 loop: CATSDWVTETQYF. In nucleotides, the CDR3 is TGTGCCACCAGTGATTGGGTCACAGAGACCCAGTACTTC.

The gene calls are TRBV25-1 and TRBJ2-3; D is uncertain. The V gene's germline CDR1 is MGHDK and CDR2 SYGVNS. V was cut by 5 bases and J by 2 bases, with 11 bases left in between. This CDR3 has 14 residues. CDR3 in DNA: TGTGCCAGCAGTTTCCTAGACTTCACAGATACGCAGTATTTT. It codes for CASSFLDFTDTQYF.

Written as DNA, the CDR3 is TGTGCCACCAGCAGAGATGGTACAGGGGTAAGGGCTTTCTTT. It is translated as CATSRDGTGVRAFF. J is TRBJ1-1 and V is TRBV15; 7 bases align to TRBD1. V lost 0 bases and J lost 11; bases outside the gene matches: 9. From germline, CDR1 is LNHNV and CDR2 YYDKDF (reference sequence). This CDR3 comprises 14 residues.